This section outlines one T cell receptor (beta chain) sequence together with its context. Its antigen remains unidentified. No clone much larger than this one lies a single base away; base qualities are absent. Whole blood was collected in K2EDTA tubes by collaborating institutions according to the institutions' own protocols. For TCRbeta analysis, collaborators shipped samples in one of three forms: frozen whole blood, isolated PBMCs, or DNA extracted from either of those sample types. The record originates from a study of blood T cell repertoires in COVID-19 (dated by TCRdb to the early 2020s). Study-wide context: Collaborator samples came from the United States, Italy and Spain and covered acute and convalescent phases of COVID-19. The material from the prospective study consisted of cDNA or gDNA derived from T cells, B-cell-depleted T cells, or PBMCs. Deeply sampled blood TCRbeta repertoires from subjects exposed to, actively infected with, or recovered from COVID-19 were included in the dataset. The repertoires were released in a freely available public database meant as a resource for research on the immune response to SARS-CoV-2. Samples were obtained from the ongoing ImmuneRACE study (first 160 participants) and from about 1,300 subjects provided by 6 global collaborators. The sample metadata nearly always contained a de-identified subject ID, COVID-19 status, age in years and sex. Where available, HLA class I and class II types were obtained from metadata supplied by the sample provider rather than from assay-based typing. General findings and caveats noted by the study authors: How much clinical and demographic metadata was included differed by source and by participant, and the metadata was provided uncurated.

TCRbeta CDR3 regions were amplified from genomic DNA by means of the immunoSEQ Assay, a bias-controlled multiplex PCR. For the original study's pipeline: Nucleated cell counts per sample were estimated from amplification of reference gene primers within the assay. To quantify the absolute abundance of each unique TCRbeta CDR3 rearrangement, sequence reads were collapsed and filtered. For each sample, productive Simpson clonality was calculated as the square root of Simpson's diversity index across productive rearrangements. As stored in TCRdb, this immuneACCESS dataset retains in-frame rearrangements with V and J assigned. A fraction of the clones does not appear; measured against another copy, unresolved V genes explain less than half of the discrepancy, and the remainder lacks a known reason. The V and J calls and the clone size are those of that table, but D and trimming were determined from the DNA. The sample table contains 55,000 or so clones; only one count was recorded for 60% to 85% of them. The ten largest clonotypes hold about 3.5% of the sample.

The germline V gene (reference sequence) gives CDR1 as LNHDA and CDR2 as SQIVND. The CDR3 runs 18 amino acids, cysteine and phenylalanine included. Only the CDR3 DNA stays, 54 bases, in frame from base 1. V loses 0 bases of germline sequence and J loses 6 bases, and the interval between the two ends is 23 bases. The sequenced material came from peripheral blood. The receptor's source is a man aged 60 to 75 with acute or convalescent COVID-19. The chain employs TRBV19 and TRBJ1-2; TRBD1 is a possible D gene, resting on 6 matching bases. The CDR3 corresponds to CASSIDHSGGRGFNGYTF. The bases are TGTGCCAGTAGTATAGATCATTCCGGGGGGCGCGGATTCAATGGCTACACCTTC.